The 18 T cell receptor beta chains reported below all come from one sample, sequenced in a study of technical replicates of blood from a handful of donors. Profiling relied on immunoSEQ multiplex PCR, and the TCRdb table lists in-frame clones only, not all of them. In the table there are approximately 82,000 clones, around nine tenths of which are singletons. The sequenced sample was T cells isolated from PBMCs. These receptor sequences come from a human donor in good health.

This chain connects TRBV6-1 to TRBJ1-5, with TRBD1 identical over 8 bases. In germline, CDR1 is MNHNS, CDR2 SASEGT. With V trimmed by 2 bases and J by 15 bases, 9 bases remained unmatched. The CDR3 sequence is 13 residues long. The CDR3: CASSERETGGRHF. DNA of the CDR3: TGTGCCAGCAGTGAAAGGGAAACAGGGGGGCGGCATTTT.

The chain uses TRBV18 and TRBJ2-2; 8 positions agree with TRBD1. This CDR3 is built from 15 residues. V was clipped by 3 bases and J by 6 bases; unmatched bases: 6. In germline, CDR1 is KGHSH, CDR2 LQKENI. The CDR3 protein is CASSPLTGEAGELFF. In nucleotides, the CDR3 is TGTGCCAGCTCACCTCTGACAGGGGAGGCCGGGGAGCTGTTTTTT.

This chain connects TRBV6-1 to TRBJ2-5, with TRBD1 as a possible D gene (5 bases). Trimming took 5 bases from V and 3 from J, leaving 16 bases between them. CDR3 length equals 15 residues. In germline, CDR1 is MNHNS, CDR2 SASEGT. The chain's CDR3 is CASSQIDSPEETQYF. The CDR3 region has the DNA TGTGCCAGCAGTCAAATCGACAGTCCTGAAGAGACCCAGTACTTC.

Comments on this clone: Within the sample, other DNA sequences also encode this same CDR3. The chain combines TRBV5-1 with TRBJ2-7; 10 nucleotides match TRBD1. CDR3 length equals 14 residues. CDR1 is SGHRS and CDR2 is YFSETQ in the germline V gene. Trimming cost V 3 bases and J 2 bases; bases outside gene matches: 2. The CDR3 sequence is CASSSGQGTYEQYF. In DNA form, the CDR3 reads TGCGCCAGCAGCTCGGGACAGGGGACCTACGAGCAGTACTTC. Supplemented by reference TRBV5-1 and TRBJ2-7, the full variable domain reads KAGVTQTPRYLIKTRGQQVTLSCSPISGHRSVSWYQQTPGQGLQFLFEYFSETQRNKGNFPGRFSGRQFSNSRSEMNVSTLELGDSALYLCASSSGQGTYEQYFGPGTRLTVT.

The CDR3 sequence is CASSRGRDTEAFF. In DNA form, the CDR3 reads TGTGCCAGCAGCAGGGGGCGCGACACTGAAGCTTTCTTT. The chain recombines TRBV11-3 with TRBJ1-1, with TRBD1 matching 7 bases. J gave up 3 bases and V 5 bases, and 3 bases lay outside the gene matches. The CDR3 is 13 residues long. Per the germline V gene, CDR1 is SGHNT and CDR2 is YENEEA.

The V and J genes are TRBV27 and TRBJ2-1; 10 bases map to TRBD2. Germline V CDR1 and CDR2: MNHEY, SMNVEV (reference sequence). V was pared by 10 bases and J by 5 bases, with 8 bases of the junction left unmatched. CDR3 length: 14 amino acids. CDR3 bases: TGTGCCACCCGGACTAGCGGAAAGAACAATGAGCAGTTCTTC. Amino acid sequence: CATRTSGKNNEQFF.

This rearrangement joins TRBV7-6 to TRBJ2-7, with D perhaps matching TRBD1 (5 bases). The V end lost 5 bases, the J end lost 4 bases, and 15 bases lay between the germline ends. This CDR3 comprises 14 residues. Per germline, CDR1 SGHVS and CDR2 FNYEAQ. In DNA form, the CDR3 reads TGTGCCAGCAGCACCCCAGGGATTTCATACGAGCAGTACTTC. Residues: CASSTPGISYEQYF.

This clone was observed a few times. The CDR3 nucleotides read TGTGCCAGCAGTGGGCACGGACAGGGAAAGGATCAGCCCCAGCATTTT. Translated: CASSGHGQGKDQPQHF. This rearrangement joins TRBV6-1 to TRBJ1-5; 8 nucleotides match TRBD1. CDR1 is MNHNS, CDR2 SASEGT, per germline. This CDR3 spans 16 amino acids. V shed 4 bases and J 5 bases; nucleotides not matched to a gene: 10.

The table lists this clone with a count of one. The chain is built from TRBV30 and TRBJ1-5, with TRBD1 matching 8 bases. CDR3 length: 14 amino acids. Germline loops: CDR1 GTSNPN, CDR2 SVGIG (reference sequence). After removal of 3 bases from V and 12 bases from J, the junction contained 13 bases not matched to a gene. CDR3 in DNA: TGTGCCTGGAGCGGGTCAGGGGGCGGAAATGTCCAGCATTTT. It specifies CAWSGSGGGNVQHF.

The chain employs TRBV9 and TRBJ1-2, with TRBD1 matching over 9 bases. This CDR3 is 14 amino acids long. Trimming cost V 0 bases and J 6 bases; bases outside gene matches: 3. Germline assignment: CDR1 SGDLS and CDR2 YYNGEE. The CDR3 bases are TGTGCCAGCAGCGTAGGGGGACAGGGTAATGGCTACACCTTC. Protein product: CASSVGGQGNGYTF.

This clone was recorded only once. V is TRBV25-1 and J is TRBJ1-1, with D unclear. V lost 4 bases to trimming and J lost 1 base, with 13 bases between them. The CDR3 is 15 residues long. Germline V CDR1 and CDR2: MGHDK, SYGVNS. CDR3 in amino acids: CASSVSGIGNTEAFF. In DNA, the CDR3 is TGTGCCAGCAGTGTATCCGGGATTGGGAACACTGAAGCTTTCTTT.

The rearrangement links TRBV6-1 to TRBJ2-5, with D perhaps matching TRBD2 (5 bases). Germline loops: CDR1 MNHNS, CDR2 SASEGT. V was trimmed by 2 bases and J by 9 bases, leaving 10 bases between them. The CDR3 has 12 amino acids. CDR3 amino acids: CASSETAEAQYF. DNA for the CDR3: TGTGCCAGCAGTGAAACGGCGGAGGCCCAGTACTTC.

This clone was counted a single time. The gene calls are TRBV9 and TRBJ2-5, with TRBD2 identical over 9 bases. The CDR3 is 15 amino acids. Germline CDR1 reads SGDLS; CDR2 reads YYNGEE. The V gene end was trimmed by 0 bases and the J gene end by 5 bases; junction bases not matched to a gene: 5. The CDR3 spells CASSVASGAWETQYF. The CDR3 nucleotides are TGTGCCAGCAGCGTAGCTAGCGGGGCTTGGGAGACCCAGTACTTC. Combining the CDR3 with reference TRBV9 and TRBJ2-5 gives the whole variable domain DSGVTQTPKHLITATGQRVTLRCSPRSGDLSVYWYQQSLDQGLQFLIQYYNGEERAKGNILERFSAQQFPDLHSELNLSSLELGDSALYFCASSVASGAWETQYFGPGTRLLVL.

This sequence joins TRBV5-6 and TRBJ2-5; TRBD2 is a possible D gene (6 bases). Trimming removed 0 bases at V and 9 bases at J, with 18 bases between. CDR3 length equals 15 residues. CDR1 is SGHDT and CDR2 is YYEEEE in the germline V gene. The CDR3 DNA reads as TGTGCCAGCAGCTTGGTTGGGTCCCTAGGAGGGGCCCAGTACTTC. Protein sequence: CASSLVGSLGGAQYF.

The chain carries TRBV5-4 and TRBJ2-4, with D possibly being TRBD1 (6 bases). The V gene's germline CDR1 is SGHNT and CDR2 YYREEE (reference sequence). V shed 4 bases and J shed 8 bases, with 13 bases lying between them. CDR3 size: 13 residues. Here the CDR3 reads CASSPPQGHIQYF. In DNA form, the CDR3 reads TGTGCCAGCAGCCCCCCCCAGGGGCACATTCAGTACTTC.

CDR3 sequence: CATSNPSGPDGKQYF. The CDR3 DNA is TGTGCCACCAGCAACCCTAGCGGTCCAGATGGAAAGCAGTACTTC. This rearrangement joins TRBV15 to TRBJ2-7; 7 nucleotides match TRBD2. Germline V gene lookup returns CDR1 LNHNV and CDR2 YYDKDF (reference sequence). CDR3 length equals 15 residues. The V and J ends lost 4 bases and 8 bases, in that order; junction bases with no gene match: 14.

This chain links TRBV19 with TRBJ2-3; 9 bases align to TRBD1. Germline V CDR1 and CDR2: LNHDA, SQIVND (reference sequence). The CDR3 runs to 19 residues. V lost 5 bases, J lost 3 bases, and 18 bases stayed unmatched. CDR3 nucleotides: TGTGCCAGTAGTTTCCCTGGGACAGGGAGTGGGCTATCGACAGATACGCAGTATTTT. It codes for CASSFPGTGSGLSTDTQYF.

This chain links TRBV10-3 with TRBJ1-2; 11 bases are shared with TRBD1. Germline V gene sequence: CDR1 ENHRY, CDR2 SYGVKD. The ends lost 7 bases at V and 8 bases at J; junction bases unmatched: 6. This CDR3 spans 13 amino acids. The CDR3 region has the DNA TGTGCCATCATTGGACAGGGGGCATCCGGCTACACCTTC. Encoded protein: CAIIGQGASGYTF.